Sequencing of this TCR beta chain was carried out in a study of blood T cells in healthy people across ages. At the level of the study: Using template switching, researchers captured about one barcoded beta molecule for each two T cells.

The study drew donors from healthy Caucasian individuals in Russia aged roughly 6 to 90. At least ten counts were recorded for this clonotype. Its specificity is not known. Study-wide findings and caveats: It was held that the diversity estimates obtained from one million T cells were underestimates. It was not known whether donors were CMV positive (a possible confounder of expanded clonotype changes).

Next came a second PCR, run for about 6 to 12 cycles, which used a sample-barcoded 5' primer along with a J-beta primer mix. TCRdb re-analysed the 5' RACE reads in MiXCR, keeping a single row per CDR3 protein. The profile shows approximately 1,700,000 distinct CDR3 sequences, approximately 39% of them singletons. Per germline, CDR1 KGHDR and CDR2 SFDVKD. J lost 3 bases, V lost 4 bases, and 4 bases had no gene match. The CDR3 runs to 14 residues. This TCR was sampled from a human donor in good health. Material for sequencing was blood. The V gene is TRBV24-1, the J gene TRBJ2-7, with TRBD1 identical over 8 bases. CDR3 amino acids: CATSDPGQGYEQYF. The CDR3 DNA reads TGTGCCACCAGTGACCCCGGACAGGGCTACGAGCAGTACTTC.